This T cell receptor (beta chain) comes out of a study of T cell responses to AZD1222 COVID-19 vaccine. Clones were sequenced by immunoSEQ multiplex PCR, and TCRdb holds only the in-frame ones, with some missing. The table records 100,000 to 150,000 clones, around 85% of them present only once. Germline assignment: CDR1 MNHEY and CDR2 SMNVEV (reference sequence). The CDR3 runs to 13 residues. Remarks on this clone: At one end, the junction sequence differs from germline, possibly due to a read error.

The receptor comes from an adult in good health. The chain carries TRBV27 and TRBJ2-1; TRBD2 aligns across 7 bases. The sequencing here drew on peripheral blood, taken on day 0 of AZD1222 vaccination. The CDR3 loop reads CATSSIGGEGRFF. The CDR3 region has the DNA TGTGCCACCAGTTCGATCGGCGGGGAGGGGAGGTTCTTC.